The 24 T cell receptor beta chains given below trace back to one sample, sequenced in a study of blood T cell repertoires in COVID-19. Only in-frame clones appear in the TCRdb table, and some are missing; sequencing was by immunoSEQ multiplex PCR. The table records about 280,000 clones, approximately 90% of them present only once. Input material: PBMCs or T cells enriched from blood (not recorded which). These receptor sequences come from a woman between 40 and 55 years old who had recovered from COVID-19.

This chain links TRBV7-9 with TRBJ2-7; weak D call: TRBD2 (6 bases). The CDR3 length is 16 residues. Per the germline V gene, CDR1 is SEHNR and CDR2 is FQNEAQ (reference sequence). V was cut by 4 bases and J by 4 bases, with 20 bases left in between. The CDR3 spells CASSSFGGREVYEQYF. CDR3 sequence (DNA): TGTGCCAGCAGCTCTTTCGGTGGCAGGGAGGTTTACGAGCAGTACTTC.

The V and J genes are TRBV7-9 and TRBJ2-1; D perhaps matches TRBD1 (6 bases). With 5 bases removed from V and 8 bases from J, the gap between germline ends came to 16 bases. CDR1 is SEHNR and CDR2 is FQNEAQ in the germline V gene (reference sequence). The CDR3 contains 14 residues. CDR3 sequence: CASSGVGAVDEQFF. DNA of the CDR3: TGTGCCAGCAGCGGCGTGGGGGCGGTTGATGAGCAGTTCTTC.

The V and J genes are TRBV5-1 and TRBJ2-2; a possible D gene is TRBD2 (6 bases). CDR3 length: 14 residues. Germline V gives CDR1 SGHRS, CDR2 YFSETQ. Trimming pared 4 bases from V and 5 bases from J, leaving 12 bases between. Here the CDR3 DNA reads TGCGCCAGCAGCGGAACTAGCAAAACCGGGGAGCTGTTTTTT. Its translation: CASSGTSKTGELFF. The full variable domain, its missing parts supplied by reference TRBV5-1 and TRBJ2-2, is KAGVTQTPRYLIKTRGQQVTLSCSPISGHRSVSWYQQTPGQGLQFLFEYFSETQRNKGNFPGRFSGRQFSNSRSEMNVSTLELGDSALYLCASSGTSKTGELFFGEGSRLTVL.

V is TRBV27 and J is TRBJ2-1, with no clear D. Germline V gene data show CDR1 as MNHEY and CDR2 as SMNVEV (reference sequence). The V and J ends lost 1 base and 2 bases respectively, with 9 bases between them. The CDR3 is 15 residues long. The CDR3 region is CASSLLWQTYNEQFF. The CDR3 coding sequence is TGTGCCAGCAGTTTATTGTGGCAGACCTACAATGAGCAGTTCTTC.

J is TRBJ2-7 and V is TRBV28, with 8 bases fitting TRBD1. The germline CDR1 and CDR2 sequences are MDHEN and SYDVKM. The CDR3 consists of 15 residues. V lost 4 bases to trimming and J lost 4 bases; unmatched junction nucleotides: 9. The CDR3 region is CASSSPRGLSYEQYF. CDR3 coding DNA: TGTGCCAGCAGTTCTCCCAGGGGGCTATCTTACGAGCAGTACTTC.

Ten or more counts support this clone. The V and J genes are TRBV6-5 and TRBJ1-4; 9 bases match TRBD1. J lost 6 bases, V lost 6 bases, and 8 bases had no gene match. There are 15 residues in the CDR3. Looked up from germline, CDR1 is MNHEY and CDR2 is SVGAGI. CDR3 sequence reads: CASRHRDRVDEKLFF. CDR3 nucleotide sequence: TGTGCCAGCAGGCACCGGGACAGGGTGGATGAAAAACTGTTTTTT.

This clone appeared a single time. This chain connects TRBV25-1 to TRBJ2-7, with a tentative D call TRBD2 (5 bases). V was clipped by 2 bases and J by 1 base, with 15 bases between them. The CDR3 spans 16 residues. CDR1 is MGHDK, CDR2 SYGVNS, per germline. The CDR3 reads CASSEAGVRGSYEQYF. Here the CDR3 DNA reads TGTGCCAGCAGTGAAGCGGGTGTTCGTGGGTCCTACGAGCAGTACTTC.

The chain couples TRBV28 to TRBJ1-3, with a tentative D call TRBD1 (5 bases). The CDR3 loop spans 14 amino acids. The V gene lost 4 bases and the J gene lost 4 bases, with 11 bases spanning the gap. In germline, CDR1 is MDHEN, CDR2 SYDVKM. The chain's CDR3 is CASSWGRAGNTIYF. In DNA, the CDR3 is TGTGCCAGCAGTTGGGGCAGGGCCGGAAACACCATATATTTT.

The gene calls are TRBV11-2 and TRBJ1-1; no clear D gene. Trimming removed 4 bases at V and 5 bases at J, with 11 bases between. CDR3 size: 13 residues. The germline V gene has CDR1 SGHAT and CDR2 FQNNGV. CDR3 loop: CASSSLGGTEAFF. In DNA, the CDR3 is TGTGCCAGCAGCTCCCTTGGCGGGACTGAAGCTTTCTTT. Using reference TRBV11-2 and TRBJ1-1 for the parts outside the CDR3, the full variable domain is EAGVAQSPRYKIIEKRQSVAFWCNPISGHATLYWYQQILGQGPKLLIQFQNNGVVDDSQLPKDRFSAERLKGVDSTLKIQPAKLEDSAVYLCASSSLGGTEAFFGQGTRLTVV.

The chain employs TRBV6-5 and TRBJ2-7, with 9 bases matching TRBD2. J gave up 3 bases and V 5 bases, and 5 bases lay outside the gene matches. This CDR3 is 14 amino acids long. Looked up from germline, CDR1 is MNHEY and CDR2 is SVGAGI. DNA for the CDR3: TGTGCCAGCAGTAGCGGGAGGAACATCTACGAGCAGTACTTC. Its translation: CASSSGRNIYEQYF.

The genes are TRBV7-3 and TRBJ2-6; D gene ambiguous. The CDR3 length is 14 residues. Germline V gene data show CDR1 as SGHTA and CDR2 as FQGTGA. V was pared by 4 bases and J by 2 bases, with 6 bases between. The CDR3 is CASSSSPGANVLTF. CDR3 nucleotides: TGTGCCAGCAGCTCCTCTCCTGGGGCCAACGTCCTGACTTTC.

V usage is TRBV24-1 and J usage is TRBJ1-1; possibly TRBD1 for D (5 bases). The CDR3 totals 14 residues. The V and J ends lost 8 bases and 4 bases respectively, with 16 bases between them. Germline values: CDR1 KGHDR, CDR2 SFDVKD. CDR3 sequence (DNA): TGTGCCACCATGGCTGGGGCGGTGGGCACTGAAGCTTTCTTT. Its translation is CATMAGAVGTEAFF.

The V gene is TRBV10-3, the J gene TRBJ2-1; 10 nucleotides match TRBD2. V dropped 2 bases and J dropped 2; count of bases not matched to a gene: 9. The germline gives CDR1 ENHRY, CDR2 SYGVKD. The CDR3 consists of 18 residues. CDR3 nucleotides: TGTGCCATCAGTGAGAGGGAGCGGGAGGGGCCCACCTACAATGAGCAGTTCTTC. Protein: CAISEREREGPTYNEQFF.

The chain recombines TRBV4-3 with TRBJ2-3; 9 nucleotides line up with TRBD2. Germline values: CDR1 LGHNA, CDR2 YSLEER. The CDR3 is 17 residues long. Trimming removed 0 bases from V and 2 bases from J; junction bases left unmatched: 6. The CDR3 here is CASSQDRLAGLTDTQYF. The CDR3 region has the DNA TGCGCCAGCAGCCAAGATCGGCTAGCGGGGCTCACAGATACGCAGTATTTT.

The J gene is TRBJ2-1, the V gene TRBV3-1 (or the pseudogene TRBV3-2); TRBD1 is a possible D gene (6 bases). This CDR3 has 15 residues. Trimming took off 1 base at V and 6 bases at J, with 13 bases between the two ends. The V gene's germline CDR1 is LGHDT and CDR2 YNNKEL (reference sequence). CDR3 DNA: TGTGCCAGCAGCCAAGGGGGACATAGTTCCAATGAGCAGTTCTTC. This sequence encodes CASSQGGHSSNEQFF.

In this sample, this clone turned up a few times. V is TRBV20-1 and J is TRBJ2-5, with D uncertain. Germline assignment: CDR1 DFQATT and CDR2 SNEGSKA (reference sequence). Trimming took 2 bases from V and 5 from J, leaving 6 bases between them. This CDR3 is 11 amino acids long. The CDR3: CSARTVETQYF. The CDR3 DNA is TGCAGTGCTAGAACAGTGGAGACCCAGTACTTC.

The rearrangement uses TRBV5-4 and TRBJ2-1, with D maybe TRBD1 (6 bases). Trimming left V 3 bases short and J 6 bases short, with 16 bases between. This CDR3 spans 15 amino acids. Germline-derived CDR1 and CDR2 are SGHNT and YYREEE (reference sequence). The CDR3 is CASSWGRRDPNEQFF. In DNA form, the CDR3 reads TGTGCCAGCAGCTGGGGGCGTCGAGACCCCAATGAGCAGTTCTTC.

The chain couples TRBV3-1 (or the pseudogene TRBV3-2) to TRBJ2-1, with TRBD2 matching 7 bases. The CDR3 runs to 15 residues. Trimming cost V 1 base and J 8 bases; bases outside gene matches: 8. Germline CDR1 LGHDT, CDR2 YNNKEL (reference sequence). CDR3 coding DNA: TGTGCCAGCAGCCAAGGGGCGGGAGCGGGCGATGAGCAGTTCTTC. Its translation is CASSQGAGAGDEQFF.

V is TRBV15 and J is TRBJ2-3; D is perhaps TRBD1 (5 bases). V was clipped by 1 base and J by 0 bases, with 11 bases between them. The CDR3 sequence is 16 residues long. CDR1 is LNHNV, CDR2 YYDKDF, per germline (reference sequence). This CDR3 is CATSRAKGPSTDTQYF. The CDR3 DNA reads TGTGCCACCAGCAGAGCCAAGGGGCCTAGCACAGATACGCAGTATTTT. The full variable domain, in which reference TRBV15 and TRBJ2-3 provide the parts outside the CDR3, is DAMVIQNPRYQVTQFGKPVTLSCSQTLNHNVMYWYQQKSSQAPKLLFHYYDKDFNNEADTPDNFQSRRPNTSFCFLDIRSPGLGDTAMYLCATSRAKGPSTDTQYFGPGTRLTVL.

The V call is TRBV30, the J call TRBJ2-5; possible D gene TRBD1, 6 bases. The CDR3 spans 14 residues. Per germline, CDR1 GTSNPN and CDR2 SVGIG (reference sequence). The germline V and J ends were trimmed by 8 bases and 2 bases, with 18 bases remaining between them. This CDR3 reads CAQTPGTLQETQYF. As DNA, the CDR3 is TGTGCCCAGACCCCCGGGACATTGCAAGAGACCCAGTACTTC.

V and J are TRBV28 and TRBJ2-5; D is perhaps TRBD2 (7 bases). Germline V gene data show CDR1 as MDHEN and CDR2 as SYDVKM. With 4 bases removed from V and 6 bases from J, the gap between germline ends came to 18 bases. This CDR3 contains 15 residues. CDR3 sequence reads: CASSSGGGGGQTQYF. The CDR3 nucleotides are TGTGCCAGCAGTTCCGGCGGGGGCGGGGGCCAGACCCAGTACTTC.

The table lists this clone with a count of one. V gene TRBV11-1 combines with J gene TRBJ2-1; 10 bases map to TRBD2. In germline, CDR1 is SGHAT, CDR2 FQDESV (reference sequence). V gave up 6 bases and J gave up 7 bases; unmatched junction bases: 9. The length of the CDR3 is 15 residues. CDR3 region: CASRARTSGTNEQFF. CDR3 coding DNA: TGTGCCAGCAGGGCCCGGACTAGCGGAACGAATGAGCAGTTCTTC.

This sequence joins TRBV4-3 and TRBJ2-7; D unresolved. Per the germline V gene, CDR1 is LGHNA and CDR2 is YSLEER. CDR3 size: 13 residues. V was trimmed by 4 bases and J by 5 bases, leaving 12 bases between them. The CDR3 region is CASSLSIQDEQYF. CDR3 sequence (DNA): TGCGCCAGCAGCCTTTCAATCCAGGACGAGCAGTACTTC.

V gene TRBV28 combines with J gene TRBJ1-2; D uncertain. V was pared by 5 bases and J by 8 bases, with 15 bases between. CDR1 is MDHEN and CDR2 is SYDVKM in the germline V gene. The CDR3 is 13 residues long. This CDR3 is CASSPTRPLGYTF. For the CDR3, the DNA is TGTGCCAGCAGTCCGACTAGGCCTTTAGGCTACACCTTC.